This T cell receptor (beta chain) was found in a study of T-cell reconstitution after alpha-beta-depleted transplantation in children. V gave up 0 bases and J gave up 8 bases, with 14 bases separating them. The CDR3 extends over 15 amino acids. Germline V gene sequence: CDR1 SGHVS, CDR2 FNYEAQ. This clonotype was observed a few times. Researchers prepared the TCRbeta library using unique molecular identifiers, the study reports. TCRdb re-analysed the PCR reads in MiXCR, keeping a single row per CDR3 protein. This table has about 590,000 distinct CDR3 sequences, around 13% appearing once. V and J are TRBV7-6 and TRBJ2-1; a possible D gene is TRBD1 (6 bases). The sample was PBMCs, mostly from graft donor cells, taken 360 days after TCRalphabeta/CD19-depleted stem cell transplant. The clonotype was recovered from a male patient between 5 and 17 years old who had a stem cell transplant for acute myeloid leukemia, so the T cells may come from the graft donor. This CDR3 reads CASSLAPTGFDEQFF. CDR3 in DNA: TGTGCCAGCAGCTTAGCGCCCACAGGGTTCGATGAGCAGTTCTTC.